One sample yielded the 25 T cell receptor beta chains listed below, sequenced in a study of regulatory T cells in long-lasting Graves disease. Time point specified: persistent/refractory GD, antithyroid drugs over 5 years with positive TRAb. Extracted PBMC RNA gave rise to the TCR library. TCR beta libraries were built with iRepertoire HTBI primers and Arm-PCR of CDR3 regions. Using its own MiXCR run on the multiplex PCR reads, TCRdb lists one record per CDR3 protein. Of about 460,000 distinct CDR3 sequences in the sample, roughly 22% were seen once. This sample comprised peripheral blood mononuclear cells (PBMCs), obtained when the disease was refractory, from a patient treated with antithyroid drugs. These receptors were taken from a female donor with Graves disease.

This clonotype was found a few times. The CDR3 here is CATSREAGVFTEAFF. The CDR3 DNA follows: TGTGCCACCAGCAGAGAGGCAGGGGTCTTCACTGAAGCTTTCTTT. The chain uses TRBV15 and TRBJ1-1; the D gene is possibly TRBD1 (6 bases). The V and J ends lost 0 bases and 4 bases respectively, with 12 bases between them. This CDR3 is built from 15 residues. Germline loops: CDR1 LNHNV, CDR2 YYDKDF (reference sequence).

This clonotype was found a few times. CDR3 DNA: TGTGCCAGCAGCTCGACTAGCGGGAGTTCAGACACCGGGGAGCTGTTTTTT. Protein product: CASSSTSGSSDTGELFF. The chain recombines TRBV7-9 with TRBJ2-2; TRBD2 aligns across 12 bases. V lost 4 bases to trimming and J lost 3 bases; unmatched junction nucleotides: 6. This CDR3 contains 17 residues. Per germline, CDR1 SEHNR and CDR2 FQNEAQ (reference sequence).

The V and J genes are TRBV19 and TRBJ1-5; D ambiguous. Per the germline V gene, CDR1 is LNHDA and CDR2 is SQIVND (reference sequence). The CDR3 has 13 amino acids. Trimming removed 7 bases at V and 0 bases at J, with 7 bases between. CDR3 nucleotides: TGTGCCAGTAAAGTCTATAGCAATCAGCCCCAGCATTTT. Amino acid sequence: CASKVYSNQPQHF.

J is TRBJ1-4 and V is TRBV7-2; D may be TRBD1 (6 bases). Trimming pared 2 bases from V and 4 bases from J, leaving 14 bases between. The CDR3 is 16 amino acids. Germline values: CDR1 SGHTA, CDR2 FQGNSA. CDR3 in amino acids: CASSLHPGALNEKLFF. Written as DNA, the CDR3 is TGTGCCAGCAGCTTACATCCGGGGGCTCTTAATGAAAAACTGTTTTTT.

There are many counts of this clonotype. The rearrangement links TRBV28 to TRBJ2-5; 7 positions match TRBD1. CDR1 MDHEN and CDR2 SYDVKM come from the germline V gene. This CDR3 is built from 14 residues. V shed 7 bases and J 5 bases; nucleotides not matched to a gene: 10. CDR3 sequence reads: CASTQGTARETQYF. For the CDR3, the DNA is TGTGCCAGCACCCAAGGGACAGCCCGGGAGACCCAGTACTTC.

This clonotype turned up a few times. V and J are TRBV30 and TRBJ1-2, with D unresolved. The germline CDR1 and CDR2 sequences are GTSNPN and SVGIG (reference sequence). V was shortened by 3 bases and J by 7 bases, with 15 bases between the two germline ends. The CDR3 runs 13 residues. CDR3 sequence reads: CAWRGSRLGGYTF. CDR3 nucleotide sequence: TGTGCCTGGAGGGGGTCCCGTCTCGGTGGCTACACCTTC.

The chain uses TRBV14 and TRBJ2-5, with TRBD2 matching 8 bases. V shed 2 bases and J 2 bases; nucleotides not matched to a gene: 10. Per the germline V gene, CDR1 is SGHDN and CDR2 is FVKESK. CDR3 size: 17 residues. The CDR3 here is CASSQRDVAGPQETQYF. The CDR3 DNA reads as TGTGCCAGCAGCCAAAGGGATGTAGCGGGGCCTCAAGAGACCCAGTACTTC.

A word on this clonotype: Compared with germline, one end of the junction differs, possibly owing to a read error. The rearrangement joins TRBV5-1 to TRBJ1-1; tentatively, D is TRBD1 (6 bases). This CDR3 spans 14 amino acids. Germline assignment: CDR1 SGHRS and CDR2 YFSETQ. CDR3 bases: TGCGCCAGCAGCTTGGGCGGTTTCAGGGGCATAGCTTCCTTT. It is translated as CASSLGGFRGIASF.

This clonotype occurred many times. The chain joins TRBV7-3 to TRBJ1-1; D perhaps matches TRBD1 (5 bases). This CDR3 is 14 amino acids long. Germline CDR1 reads SGHTA; CDR2 reads FQGTGA. Trimming left V 1 base short and J 1 base short, with 7 bases between. CDR3 protein: CASSLRGENTEAFF. For the CDR3, the DNA is TGTGCCAGCAGCTTAAGGGGCGAGAACACTGAAGCTTTCTTT.

The table lists this clonotype with a few counts. The rearrangement uses TRBV7-8 and TRBJ2-2; 13 bases are shared with TRBD2. The ends lost 7 bases at V and 4 bases at J; junction bases unmatched: 6. Per the germline V gene, CDR1 is SGHVS and CDR2 is FQNEAQ. The CDR3 runs to 16 residues. DNA for the CDR3: TGTGCCAGCACCCTTGGACTAGCGGGGGTCACCGGGGAGCTGTTTTTT. This translates into CASTLGLAGVTGELFF. The whole variable domain, filled in from reference TRBV7-8 and TRBJ2-2, reads GAGVSQSPRYKVAKRGQDVALRCDPISGHVSLFWYQQALGQGPEFLTYFQNEAQLDKSGLPSDRFFAERPEGSVSTLKIQRTQQEDSAVYLCASTLGLAGVTGELFFGEGSRLTVL.

This clonotype was recorded at least ten times. The chain links TRBV28 to TRBJ1-5; 9 positions agree with TRBD1. Germline V CDR1 and CDR2: MDHEN, SYDVKM. The ends lost 6 bases at V and 8 bases at J; junction bases unmatched: 8. The CDR3 length is 14 residues. CDR3 sequence (DNA): TGTGCCAGCAGATTTACAGGGGGCGGTAAGCCCCAGCATTTT. Its protein product is CASRFTGGGKPQHF.

The sample holds many counts of this clonotype. The chain has TRBV7-2 and TRBJ2-7; 13 bases are shared with TRBD2. This CDR3 comprises 15 residues. Per the germline V gene, CDR1 is SGHTA and CDR2 is FQGNSA. V lost 5 bases and J lost 6; bases outside the gene matches: 7. This CDR3 reads CASSVTSGRRAEQYF. CDR3 nucleotide sequence: TGTGCCAGCAGCGTGACTAGCGGGAGGAGGGCCGAGCAGTACTTC.

This clonotype was detected many times. CDR3 protein: CASSSPQGARSYGYTF. The CDR3 DNA reads as TGTGCCAGCAGTAGCCCACAGGGGGCGCGGTCCTATGGCTACACCTTC. The chain combines TRBV6-1 with TRBJ1-2; 9 nucleotides align to TRBD1. The CDR3 is 16 amino acids. The junction had 11 bases not matched to a gene; V was cut back by 5 bases and J by 4 bases. Germline CDR1 MNHNS, CDR2 SASEGT.

This chain uses TRBV3-1 with TRBJ2-5; D call uncertain. The CDR3 runs 13 residues. Germline assignment: CDR1 LGHDT and CDR2 YNNKEL (reference sequence). V was shortened by 4 bases and J by 5 bases, with 11 bases between the two germline ends. The DNA of the CDR3 is TGTGCCAGCAGCCCCCCATTGGCGGAGACCCAGTACTTC. It encodes CASSPPLAETQYF.

This clonotype was found many times. The chain links TRBV12-3 or TRBV12-4 to TRBJ2-2; TRBD1 matches 7 bases. The trim removed 8 bases at V and 8 bases at J, leaving 11 bases unmatched. The CDR3 has 14 residues. In nucleotides, the CDR3 is TGTGCCAGCCGGACAAGACAGGGTGCGGGGGAGCTGTTTTTT. Translating gives CASRTRQGAGELFF.

The V and J genes are TRBV20-1 and TRBJ1-4; 11 positions match TRBD1. The CDR3 loop spans 12 amino acids. Germline values: CDR1 DFQATT, CDR2 SNEGSKA (reference sequence). J gave up 7 bases and V 6 bases, and 1 base lay outside the gene matches. The CDR3 nucleotides are TGCAGTGCAGGGACAGGGGGTGAAAAACTGTTTTTT. Amino acids: CSAGTGGEKLFF.

About this clonotype itself: Because the CDR3 is missing its conserved closing phenylalanine or tryptophan, this is likely a read error. V usage is TRBV12-3 or TRBV12-4 and J usage is TRBJ1-5, with 10 bases that match TRBD1. V trimming: 7 bases; J trimming: 7 bases; junction bases outside the gene matches: 10. The CDR3 covers 15 residues. The CDR3 DNA follows: TGTGCCAGCACCCCGGGACAGGGGAGCGGGCAGCCCCAGCATCTT. This sequence encodes CASTPGQGSGQPQHL.

This clonotype appeared a few times. The chain uses TRBV12-5 and TRBJ2-7; unclear D gene. The V and J ends lost 7 bases and 2 bases respectively, with 9 bases between them. Germline lookup yields CDR1 LGHNT and CDR2 FRNRAP. The CDR3 runs 12 residues. CDR3 residues: CASASETYEQYF. CDR3 in DNA: TGTGCTAGTGCCTCAGAAACCTACGAGCAGTACTTC.

As DNA, the CDR3 is TGTGCCAGCAGCAACAGGGCTGGAGAGACCCAGTACTTC. Translation gives CASSNRAGETQYF. The J gene is TRBJ2-5, the V gene TRBV7-6, with a possible D match to TRBD1 (6 bases). Trimming removed 5 bases at V and 4 bases at J, with 11 bases between. The CDR3 loop spans 13 amino acids. From germline, CDR1 is SGHVS and CDR2 FNYEAQ.

This chain links TRBV7-8 with TRBJ2-7, with D hard to call. CDR1 and CDR2 from the germline V gene are SGHVS and FQNEAQ. CDR3 length equals 15 residues. Trimming took off 5 bases at V and 6 bases at J, with 20 bases between the two ends. CDR3 region: CASSPPRLRPSEQYF. CDR3 sequence (DNA): TGTGCCAGCAGCCCCCCCCGTTTACGACCCAGCGAGCAGTACTTC.

This clonotype was counted ten times or more. The chain joins TRBV2 to TRBJ2-2; 7 bases agree with TRBD1. The CDR3 length is 16 residues. CDR1 is SNHLY, CDR2 FYNNEI, per germline. V was clipped by 8 bases and J by 4 bases; unmatched bases: 13. DNA for the CDR3: TGTGCCAGCGGTGGTCAGGGGGTAATTCGCACCGGGGAGCTGTTTTTT. Its protein is CASGGQGVIRTGELFF.

This rearrangement joins TRBV10-3 to TRBJ1-6; possibly TRBD1 for D (5 bases). The germline CDR1 and CDR2 sequences are ENHRY and SYGVKD. The V and J ends lost 8 bases and 10 bases respectively, with 18 bases between them. The CDR3 runs to 14 residues. Here the CDR3 reads CAIGLQGGKSPLHF. In DNA form, the CDR3 reads TGTGCCATCGGTCTTCAGGGAGGTAAATCACCCCTCCACTTT.

This clonotype has more than one count but fewer than ten. The chain combines TRBV4-3 with TRBJ2-5; D is undetermined. There are 15 residues in the CDR3. The V and J ends lost 0 bases and 1 base respectively, with 9 bases between them. Germline V gene sequence: CDR1 LGHNA, CDR2 YSLEER. The CDR3 bases are TGCGCCAGCAGCCAAGATAACGGAAGCCAAGAGACCCAGTACTTC. Amino acid sequence: CASSQDNGSQETQYF.

This clonotype occurred many times. V gene TRBV28 combines with J gene TRBJ2-7, with no clear D. With 7 bases removed from V and 0 bases from J, the gap between germline ends came to 13 bases. Germline-derived CDR1 and CDR2 are MDHEN and SYDVKM. The CDR3 is 14 amino acids. The CDR3 sequence is CASTRIPDSYEQYF. CDR3 DNA: TGTGCCAGCACTAGGATTCCCGACTCCTACGAGCAGTACTTC.

This chain connects TRBV3-1 to TRBJ2-5, with D hard to call. The germline V and J ends were trimmed by 1 base and 4 bases, with 10 bases remaining between them. This CDR3 contains 14 residues. Germline-derived CDR1 and CDR2 are LGHDT and YNNKEL (reference sequence). The CDR3 sequence: CASSQVAGVETQYF. In DNA, the CDR3 is TGTGCCAGCAGCCAAGTTGCAGGAGTAGAGACCCAGTACTTC.